One and the same sample provided the 9 T cell receptor beta chains below, sequenced in a study of blood T cell repertoires in COVID-19. Method: immunoSEQ multiplex PCR; TCRdb's copy keeps in-frame clones and lacks some. The data contain nearly 95,000 clones, roughly nine tenths of them singletons. The sequencing sample was made of peripheral blood. Receptors originate from a human donor with active COVID-19. The donor label of this sample is uncertain.

This chain links TRBV5-4 with TRBJ1-1; a possible D gene is TRBD1 (6 bases). The germline CDR1 and CDR2 sequences are SGHNT and YYREEE (reference sequence). V was clipped by 6 bases and J by 1 base, with 16 bases between them. The CDR3 sequence is 15 residues long. CDR3 nucleotide sequence: TGTGCCAGCACCCTTGGGGGGGCGGAGAACACTGAAGCTTTCTTT. Translation: CASTLGGAENTEAFF.

The chain uses TRBV28 and TRBJ2-7, with 7 bases matching TRBD2. Germline V lookup: CDR1 MDHEN, CDR2 SYDVKM. The CDR3 loop spans 16 amino acids. Germline trimming cut 0 bases from V and 2 bases from J; bases unmatched to any gene: 7. CDR3 bases: TGTGCCAGCAGTTTATGGGGGGGAGGGCGCCCCTACGAGCAGTACTTC. This translates into CASSLWGGGRPYEQYF.

J is TRBJ1-2 and V is TRBV7-2; no clear D gene. Germline loops: CDR1 SGHTA, CDR2 FQGNSA. Trimming removed 1 base from V and 4 bases from J, with 19 bases in between. The CDR3 length is 17 residues. CDR3 bases: TGTGCCAGCAGCTTAGGCCAGGCTAATATCATGCGCTATGGCTACACCTTC. It codes for CASSLGQANIMRYGYTF. Combining the CDR3 with reference TRBV7-2 and TRBJ1-2 gives the whole variable domain GAGVSQSPSNKVTEKGKDVELRCDPISGHTALYWYRQSLGQGLEFLIYFQGNSAPDKSGLPSDRFSAERTGGSVSTLTIQRTQQEDSAVYLCASSLGQANIMRYGYTFGSGTRLTVV.

The rearrangement joins TRBV19 to TRBJ2-1, with TRBD2 matching 7 bases. J gave up 10 bases and V 3 bases, and 9 bases lay outside the gene matches. CDR3 length: 14 amino acids. CDR1 LNHDA and CDR2 SQIVND come from the germline V gene (reference sequence). CDR3 nucleotides: TGTGCCAGTAGTATCAGAGCGGGGAGACGGGAGCAGTTCTTC. This encodes CASSIRAGRREQFF.

V usage is TRBV27 and J usage is TRBJ1-6; 12 bases map to TRBD1. With V trimmed by 5 bases and J by 9 bases, 5 bases remained unmatched. CDR1 and CDR2 from the germline V gene are MNHEY and SMNVEV (reference sequence). The CDR3 consists of 15 residues. This CDR3 is CASSPGTGGGSPLHF. In nucleotides, the CDR3 is TGTGCCAGCAGTCCCGGGACAGGGGGCGGTTCACCCCTCCACTTT.

The V call is TRBV6-5, the J call TRBJ1-5, with 9 nucleotides matching TRBD1. Unmatched junction bases numbered 4, after V lost 6 bases and J lost 1 base. This CDR3 region has 15 residues. CDR1 is MNHEY, CDR2 SVGAGI, per germline. CDR3 coding DNA: TGTGCCAGCAGCTGGGGGACAGGGAGCAATCAGCCCCAGCATTTT. As protein: CASSWGTGSNQPQHF.

The chain combines TRBV7-8 with TRBJ2-1; D gene uncertain. The V end was cut by 6 bases, the J end by 0 bases, with 9 bases between. The germline V gene has CDR1 SGHVS and CDR2 FQNEAQ. This CDR3 contains 14 residues. The CDR3 here is CASRVSRSYNEQFF. The DNA for the CDR3 is TGTGCCAGCAGGGTCTCGCGCTCCTACAATGAGCAGTTCTTC.

The chain combines TRBV5-1 with TRBJ2-1; 12 bases agree with TRBD2. The ends lost 3 bases at V and 4 bases at J; junction bases unmatched: 2. This CDR3 region has 15 residues. Germline V CDR1 and CDR2: SGHRS, YFSETQ. The CDR3 sequence is CASSSTSGGYNEQFF. The CDR3 DNA is TGCGCCAGCAGCTCGACTAGCGGGGGTTACAATGAGCAGTTCTTC.

The rearrangement uses TRBV5-6 and TRBJ2-3, with 11 bases that match TRBD2. Germline trimming cut 1 base from V and 5 bases from J; bases unmatched to any gene: 9. Germline CDR1 SGHDT, CDR2 YYEEEE. The CDR3 is 17 amino acids. CDR3 DNA sequence: TGTGCCAGCAGCTTGCGACTAGCGGGAATCAGCGGAGATACGCAGTATTTT. The encoded protein is CASSLRLAGISGDTQYF. Based on the CDR3 plus reference TRBV5-6 and TRBJ2-3, the full variable domain is DAGVTQSPTHLIKTRGQQVTLRCSPKSGHDTVSWYQQALGQGPQFIFQYYEEEERQRGNFPDRFSGHQFPNYSSELNVNALLLGDSALYLCASSLRLAGISGDTQYFGPGTRLTVL.